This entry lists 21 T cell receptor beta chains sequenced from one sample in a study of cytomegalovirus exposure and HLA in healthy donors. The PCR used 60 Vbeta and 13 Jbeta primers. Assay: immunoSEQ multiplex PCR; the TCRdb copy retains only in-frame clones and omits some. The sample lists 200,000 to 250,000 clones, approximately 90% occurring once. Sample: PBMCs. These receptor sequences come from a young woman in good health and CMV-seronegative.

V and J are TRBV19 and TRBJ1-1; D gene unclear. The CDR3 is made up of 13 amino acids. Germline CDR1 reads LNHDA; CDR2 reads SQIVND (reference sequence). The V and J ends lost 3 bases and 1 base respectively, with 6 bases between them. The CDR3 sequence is CASSIRGNTEAFF. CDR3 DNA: TGTGCCAGTAGTATTCGGGGGAACACTGAAGCTTTCTTT.

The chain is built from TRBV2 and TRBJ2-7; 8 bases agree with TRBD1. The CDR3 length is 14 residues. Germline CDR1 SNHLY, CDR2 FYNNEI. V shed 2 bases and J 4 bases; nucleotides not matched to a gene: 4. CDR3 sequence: CASSEPGGWYEQYF. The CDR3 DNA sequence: TGTGCCAGCAGTGAACCAGGGGGCTGGTACGAGCAGTACTTC.

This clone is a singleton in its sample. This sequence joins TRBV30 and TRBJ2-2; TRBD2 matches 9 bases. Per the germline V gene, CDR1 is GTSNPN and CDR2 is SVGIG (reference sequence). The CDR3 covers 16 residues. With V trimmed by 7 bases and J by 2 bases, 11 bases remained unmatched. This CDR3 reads CASTGSGRLNTGELFF. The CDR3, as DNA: TGTGCCTCCACAGGCAGCGGGAGGCTTAACACCGGGGAGCTGTTTTTT.

This CDR3 is CSVGGGQAYEQYF. Written as DNA, the CDR3 is TGCAGCGTGGGAGGGGGACAGGCCTACGAGCAGTACTTC. V gene TRBV29-1 combines with J gene TRBJ2-7; a possible D gene is TRBD1 (8 bases). This CDR3 region has 13 residues. Trimming took off 6 bases at V and 2 bases at J, with 14 bases between the two ends. Germline-derived CDR1 and CDR2 are SQVTM and ANQGSEA.

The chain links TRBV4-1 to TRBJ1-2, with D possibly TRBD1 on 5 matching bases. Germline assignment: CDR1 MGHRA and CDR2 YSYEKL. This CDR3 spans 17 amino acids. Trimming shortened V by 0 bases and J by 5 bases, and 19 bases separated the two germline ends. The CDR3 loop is CASSQDPMGRGDYGYTF. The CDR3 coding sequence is TGCGCCAGCAGCCAAGATCCGATGGGGAGGGGCGATTATGGCTACACCTTC.

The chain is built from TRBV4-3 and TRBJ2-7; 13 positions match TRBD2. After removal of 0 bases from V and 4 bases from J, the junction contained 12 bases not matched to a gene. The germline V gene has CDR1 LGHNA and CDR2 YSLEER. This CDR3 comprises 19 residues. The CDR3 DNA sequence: TGCGCCAGCAGCCAAGATGTACTAGCGGGAGGGCCGGGGTCTTACGAGCAGTACTTC. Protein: CASSQDVLAGGPGSYEQYF.

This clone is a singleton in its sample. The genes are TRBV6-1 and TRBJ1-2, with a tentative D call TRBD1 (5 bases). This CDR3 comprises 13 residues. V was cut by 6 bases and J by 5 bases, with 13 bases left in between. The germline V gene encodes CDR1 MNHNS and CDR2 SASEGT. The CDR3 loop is CASSRDSPYGYTF. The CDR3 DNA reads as TGTGCCAGCAGCCGCGACAGTCCGTATGGCTACACCTTC.

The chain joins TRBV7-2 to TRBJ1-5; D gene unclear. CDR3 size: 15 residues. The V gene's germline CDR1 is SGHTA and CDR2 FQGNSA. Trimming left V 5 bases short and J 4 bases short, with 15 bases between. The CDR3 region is CASSLRGFVNQPQHF. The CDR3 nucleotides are TGTGCCAGCAGCCTCCGAGGGTTCGTGAATCAGCCCCAGCATTTT. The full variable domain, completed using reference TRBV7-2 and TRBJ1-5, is GAGVSQSPSNKVTEKGKDVELRCDPISGHTALYWYRQSLGQGLEFLIYFQGNSAPDKSGLPSDRFSAERTGGSVSTLTIQRTQQEDSAVYLCASSLRGFVNQPQHFGDGTRLSIL.

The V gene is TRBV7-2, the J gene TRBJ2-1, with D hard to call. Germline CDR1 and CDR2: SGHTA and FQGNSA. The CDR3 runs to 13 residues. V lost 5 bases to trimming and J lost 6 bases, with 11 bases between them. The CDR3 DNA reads TGTGCCAGCAGCCATCGGCGCGGCAATGAGCAGTTCTTC. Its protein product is CASSHRRGNEQFF.

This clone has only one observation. This CDR3 reads CASSHRGGTSTDTQYF. The CDR3 DNA follows: TGCGCCAGCAGCCATCGGGGGGGCACTAGCACAGATACGCAGTATTTT. The chain uses TRBV4-3 and TRBJ2-3; 8 bases line up with TRBD2. The CDR3 loop spans 16 amino acids. After removal of 3 bases from V and 0 bases from J, the junction contained 5 bases not matched to a gene. The V gene's germline CDR1 is LGHNA and CDR2 YSLEER.

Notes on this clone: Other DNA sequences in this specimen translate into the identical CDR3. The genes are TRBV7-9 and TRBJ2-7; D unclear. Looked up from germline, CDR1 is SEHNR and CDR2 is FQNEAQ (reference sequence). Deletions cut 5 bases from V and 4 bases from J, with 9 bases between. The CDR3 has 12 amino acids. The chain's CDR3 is CASSPVSYEQYF. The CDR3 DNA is TGTGCCAGCAGCCCCGTCTCGTACGAGCAGTACTTC.

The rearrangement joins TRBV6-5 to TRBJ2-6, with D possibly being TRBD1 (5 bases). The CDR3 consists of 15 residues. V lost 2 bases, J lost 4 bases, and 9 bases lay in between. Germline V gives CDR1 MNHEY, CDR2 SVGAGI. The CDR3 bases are TGTGCCAGCAGTTACCTCAGGGCCGGGGCCAACGTCCTGACTTTC. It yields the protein CASSYLRAGANVLTF.

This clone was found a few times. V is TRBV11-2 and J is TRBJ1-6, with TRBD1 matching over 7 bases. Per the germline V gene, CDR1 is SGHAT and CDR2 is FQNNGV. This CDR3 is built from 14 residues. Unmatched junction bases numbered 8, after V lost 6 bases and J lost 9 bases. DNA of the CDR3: TGTGCCAGCAGATATGAAGGACAGGTTTCACCCCTCCACTTT. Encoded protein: CASRYEGQVSPLHF.

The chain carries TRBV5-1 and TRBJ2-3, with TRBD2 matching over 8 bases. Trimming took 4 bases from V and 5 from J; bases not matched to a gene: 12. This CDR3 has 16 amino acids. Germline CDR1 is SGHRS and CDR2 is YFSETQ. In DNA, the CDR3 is TGCGCCAGCAGCCCGAGGGGGAGCGGGAGTGTAGATACGCAGTATTTT. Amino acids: CASSPRGSGSVDTQYF.

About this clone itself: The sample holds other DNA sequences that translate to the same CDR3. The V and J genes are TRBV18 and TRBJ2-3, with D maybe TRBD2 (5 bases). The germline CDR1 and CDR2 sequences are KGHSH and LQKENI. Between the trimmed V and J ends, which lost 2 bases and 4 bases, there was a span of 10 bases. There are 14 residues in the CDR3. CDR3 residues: CASSPGLAPDTQYF. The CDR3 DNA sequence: TGTGCCAGCTCACCAGGCCTAGCCCCAGATACGCAGTATTTT.

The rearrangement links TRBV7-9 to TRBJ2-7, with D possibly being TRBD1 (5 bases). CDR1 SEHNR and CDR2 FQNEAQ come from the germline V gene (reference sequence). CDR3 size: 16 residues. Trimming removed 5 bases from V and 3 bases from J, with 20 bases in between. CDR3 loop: CASSPQWMKGVYEQYF. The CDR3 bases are TGTGCCAGCAGCCCGCAGTGGATGAAAGGGGTCTACGAGCAGTACTTC.

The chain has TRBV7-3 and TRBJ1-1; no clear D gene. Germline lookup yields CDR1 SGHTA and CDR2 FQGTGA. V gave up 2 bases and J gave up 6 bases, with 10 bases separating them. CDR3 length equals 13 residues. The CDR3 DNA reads TGTGCCAGCAGCTTAGGCGGTAAGGCTGAAGCTTTCTTT. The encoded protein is CASSLGGKAEAFF.

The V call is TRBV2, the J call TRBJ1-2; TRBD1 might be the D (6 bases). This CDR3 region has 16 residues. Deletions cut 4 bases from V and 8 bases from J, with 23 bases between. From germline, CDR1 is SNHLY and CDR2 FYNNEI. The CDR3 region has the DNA TGTGCCAGCAGTGTGCTTGTCTCGGGGGGCGCGGGGGGCTACACCTTC. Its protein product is CASSVLVSGGAGGYTF.

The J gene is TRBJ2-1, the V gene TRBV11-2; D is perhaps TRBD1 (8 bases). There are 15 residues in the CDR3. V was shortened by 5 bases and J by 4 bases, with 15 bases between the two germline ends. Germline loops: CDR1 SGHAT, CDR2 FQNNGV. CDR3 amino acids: CASSGGGQVYNEQFF. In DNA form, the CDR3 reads TGTGCCAGCAGCGGGGGGGGACAGGTTTACAATGAGCAGTTCTTC.

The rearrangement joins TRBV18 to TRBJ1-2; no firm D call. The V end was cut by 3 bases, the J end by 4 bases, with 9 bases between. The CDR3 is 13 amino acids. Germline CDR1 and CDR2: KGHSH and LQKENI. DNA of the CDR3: TGTGCCAGCTCACCGGAAGGCGGCTATGGCTACACCTTC. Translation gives CASSPEGGYGYTF.

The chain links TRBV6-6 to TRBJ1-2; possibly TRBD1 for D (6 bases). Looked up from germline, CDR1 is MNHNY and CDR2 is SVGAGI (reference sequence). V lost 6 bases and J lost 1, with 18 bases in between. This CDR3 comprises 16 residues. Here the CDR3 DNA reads TGTGCCAGCAGCATCCCTCCGGGACAATTTAACTATGGCTACACCTTC. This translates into CASSIPPGQFNYGYTF.